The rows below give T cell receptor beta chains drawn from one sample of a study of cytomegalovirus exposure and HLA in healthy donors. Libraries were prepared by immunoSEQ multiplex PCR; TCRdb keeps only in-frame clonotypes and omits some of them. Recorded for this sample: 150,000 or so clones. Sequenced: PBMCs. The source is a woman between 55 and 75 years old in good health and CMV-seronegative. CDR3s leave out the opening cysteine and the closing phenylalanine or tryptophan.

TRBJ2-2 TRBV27 ASSRNREGTGELF
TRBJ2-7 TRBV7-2 ASSPVWRGYEQY
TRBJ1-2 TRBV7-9 ASSSGGYT
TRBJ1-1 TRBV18 ASSPALNTEAF
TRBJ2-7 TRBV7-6 ASSSGQGAYEQY
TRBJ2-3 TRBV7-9 ASSEGPTDTQY
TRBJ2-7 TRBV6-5 ASSRDSAYEQY
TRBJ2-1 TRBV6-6 ASIMGGSSSYNEQF
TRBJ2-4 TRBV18 ASSIGREGQY
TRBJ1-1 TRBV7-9 ASSLREGVGTEAF
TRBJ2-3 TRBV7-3 ASSLLGVAGAHDTQY
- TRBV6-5 ASSYSSGRAYEQY
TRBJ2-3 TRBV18 ASSPPPGRYTQY
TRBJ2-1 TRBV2 ASSFSRGRTGGRDEQF
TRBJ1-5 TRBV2 ASTGTLSNQPQH
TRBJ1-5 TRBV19 ASSLYRGNQPQH
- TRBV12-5 ARVSYEQY
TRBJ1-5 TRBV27 AAALGGGQPQH
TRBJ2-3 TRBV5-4 ASSLGGPFTDTQY
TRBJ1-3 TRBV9 ASSVATTESGHTIY
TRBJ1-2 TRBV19 ASSRDSSNYGYT
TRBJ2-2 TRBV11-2 ASSLLAGVTGELF
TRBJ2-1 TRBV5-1 ASSLTQGPYNEQF
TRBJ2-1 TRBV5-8 ASSDSRDSSSYNEQF
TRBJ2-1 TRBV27 ASTPGLAGFLGDEQF
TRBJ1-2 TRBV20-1 SAQGYYGYT
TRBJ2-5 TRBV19 ASSEGTGVPETQY
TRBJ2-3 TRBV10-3 AISESSGSDTQY
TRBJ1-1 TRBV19 ASSIRRDSEAF
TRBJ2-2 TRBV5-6 ASSPGLGGTGELF
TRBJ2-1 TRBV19 ASSIMGGGYNEQF
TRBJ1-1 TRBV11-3 ASSSGQGAGTEAF
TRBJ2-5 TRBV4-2 ASSQAGETQY
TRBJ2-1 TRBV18 ASSPVTTDNEQF
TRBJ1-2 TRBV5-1 ASSPPAGGNGYT
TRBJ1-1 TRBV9 ASSVEGRAYTEAF
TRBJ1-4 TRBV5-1 ASSLADRGHEKLF
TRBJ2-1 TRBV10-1 ASSESLAGVNEQF
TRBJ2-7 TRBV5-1 ASSSDDRAIYEQY
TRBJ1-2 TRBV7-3 ASSPRGGAYGYT
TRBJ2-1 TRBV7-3 ASSSQGSTYNEQF
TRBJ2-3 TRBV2 ASRGDRVRTDTQY
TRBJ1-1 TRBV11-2 ASSLVGGNTEAF
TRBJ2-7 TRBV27 ASIRRTGGSYEQY
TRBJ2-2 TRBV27 ASSFCRDRVTGELF
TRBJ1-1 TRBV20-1 SAEGGGEAF
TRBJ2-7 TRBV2 ASSKTSTG
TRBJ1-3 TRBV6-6 ASSYSLRVGNTIY
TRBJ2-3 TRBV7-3 ASSPQGVTDTQY
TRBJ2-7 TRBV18 ASSPGRGSYEQY
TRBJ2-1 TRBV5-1 ASSLGAGNNEQF
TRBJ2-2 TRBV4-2 ASSQDLTGELF